These 21 T cell receptor beta chains share one sample of origin, sequenced in a study of blood T cell repertoires in COVID-19. Clones were read by immunoSEQ multiplex PCR, and TCRdb kept only the in-frame ones, dropping some. The sample holds roughly 200,000 clones, about 88% seen once. The source material was peripheral blood. These TCRs come from a woman in her 50s with COVID-19, enrolled during active disease.

CDR3 sequence reads: CASSEVGTGTLFF. The CDR3 DNA follows: TGTGCCAGCAGTGAAGTCGGGACAGGTACGCTGTTTTTT. J is TRBJ1-4 and V is TRBV6-4; 8 bases are shared with TRBD1. Losses at the gene ends were 3 bases for V and 14 bases for J; bases not matched to a gene: 8. CDR3 length equals 13 residues. Germline V gene lookup returns CDR1 MRHNA and CDR2 SNTAGT.

V usage is TRBV5-4 and J usage is TRBJ2-7; 9 bases align to TRBD1. CDR3 length equals 17 residues. Looked up from germline, CDR1 is SGHNT and CDR2 is YYREEE (reference sequence). The V and J ends lost 8 bases and 3 bases, in that order; junction bases with no gene match: 18. Here the CDR3 DNA reads TGTGCCAGTTTTAAGGACAGGGGTCGTACAGAAGGCTACGAGCAGTACTTC. Residues: CASFKDRGRTEGYEQYF.

The chain has TRBV5-5 and TRBJ1-5; TRBD1 is a possible D gene (6 bases). The germline gives CDR1 SGHKS, CDR2 YYEKEE (reference sequence). Trimming cost V 4 bases and J 1 base, with 9 bases left between them. This CDR3 spans 14 amino acids. CDR3 DNA sequence: TGTGCCAGCAGCCCAACAGGGAGCAATCAGCCCCAGCATTTT. It codes for CASSPTGSNQPQHF.

The chain links TRBV5-6 to TRBJ2-4; no definite D call. Trimming cost V 2 bases and J 0 bases, with 9 bases left between them. The CDR3 is made up of 15 amino acids. Germline CDR1 is SGHDT and CDR2 is YYEEEE. The CDR3 protein is CASSLGGIAKNIQYF. DNA for the CDR3: TGTGCCAGCAGCTTAGGCGGAATAGCCAAAAACATTCAGTACTTC.

The genes are TRBV20-1 and TRBJ2-5, with D tentatively TRBD2 (5 bases). Germline values: CDR1 DFQATT, CDR2 SNEGSKA (reference sequence). V was pared by 3 bases and J by 4 bases, with 9 bases between. This CDR3 spans 12 amino acids. The CDR3 DNA reads as TGCAGTGCTAGTGTTCGGGGAGAGACCCAGTACTTC. It translates to CSASVRGETQYF.

The chain employs TRBV19 and TRBJ2-3, with 8 bases lining up with TRBD1. Germline lookup yields CDR1 LNHDA and CDR2 SQIVND (reference sequence). The CDR3 totals 14 residues. Unmatched junction bases numbered 2, after V lost 6 bases and J lost 0 bases. The CDR3 sequence: CASSRTGSTDTQYF. The CDR3 bases are TGTGCCAGTAGCCGGACAGGGAGCACAGATACGCAGTATTTT.

CDR3 coding DNA: TGTGCCAGTAGTATGATACAGGGCGGACAGCCCCAGCATTTT. It translates to CASSMIQGGQPQHF. The genes are TRBV19 and TRBJ1-5; tentative D call: TRBD1 (6 bases). V gave up 3 bases and J gave up 7 bases, with 13 bases separating them. The CDR3 loop spans 14 amino acids. From germline, CDR1 is LNHDA and CDR2 SQIVND (reference sequence). The entire variable domain, with the rest obtained from reference TRBV19 and TRBJ1-5, is as follows: DGGITQSPKYLFRKEGQNVTLSCEQNLNHDAMYWYRQDPGQGLRLIYYSQIVNDFQKGDIAEGYSVSREKKESFPLTVTSAQKNPTAFYLCASSMIQGGQPQHFGDGTRLSIL.

This clone was recorded a few times. The V and J genes are TRBV24-1 and TRBJ2-1; 9 nucleotides agree with TRBD2. The germline V gene has CDR1 KGHDR and CDR2 SFDVKD. CDR3 length: 16 amino acids. Trimming removed 3 bases from V and 6 bases from J; junction bases left unmatched: 8. Here the CDR3 reads CATSDVGLRGGNEQFF. Written as DNA, the CDR3 is TGTGCCACCAGTGATGTAGGGTTGCGGGGGGGCAATGAGCAGTTCTTC.

V usage is TRBV19 and J usage is TRBJ1-3; D ambiguous. This CDR3 contains 16 residues. CDR1 is LNHDA, CDR2 SQIVND, per germline (reference sequence). Trimming pared 4 bases from V and 0 bases from J, leaving 13 bases between. CDR3 bases: TGTGCCAGTAGTAGCCCCCGCGGAACCTCTGGAAACACCATATATTTT. The encoded protein is CASSSPRGTSGNTIYF.

The rearrangement links TRBV19 to TRBJ2-2, with D possibly TRBD2 on 6 matching bases. The germline gives CDR1 LNHDA, CDR2 SQIVND (reference sequence). The CDR3 runs to 14 residues. Trimming took 6 bases from V and 1 from J, leaving 9 bases between them. The CDR3 DNA is TGTGCCAGTAGGAGGGACTTGAACACCGGGGAGCTGTTTTTT. This gives the protein CASRRDLNTGELFF.

The chain joins TRBV4-1 to TRBJ1-1; D unclear. Germline CDR1 is MGHRA and CDR2 is YSYEKL. V lost 10 bases and J lost 1, with 13 bases in between. The CDR3 extends over 13 amino acids. The CDR3 sequence is CATSSPRNTEAFF. CDR3 bases: TGCGCCACCTCCTCCCCCAGGAACACTGAAGCTTTCTTT.

The genes are TRBV25-1 and TRBJ2-2, with D perhaps TRBD2 (6 bases). The germline V and J ends were trimmed by 0 bases and 7 bases, with 15 bases remaining between them. The CDR3 runs 16 residues. Germline CDR1 and CDR2: MGHDK and SYGVNS. CDR3 sequence (DNA): TGTGCCAGCAGTGAATACGGTGGGGGGATTGGCGGGGAGCTGTTTTTT. Translating gives CASSEYGGGIGGELFF. The variable domain in full, completed from reference TRBV25-1 and TRBJ2-2, reads EADIYQTPRYLVIGTGKKITLECSQTMGHDKMYWYQQDPGMELHLIHYSYGVNSTEKGDLSSESTVSRIRTEHFPLTLESARPSHTSQYLCASSEYGGGIGGELFFGEGSRLTVL.

The gene calls are TRBV15 and TRBJ2-2, with TRBD1 as a possible D gene (6 bases). CDR3 length: 13 amino acids. V lost 2 bases, J lost 9 bases, and 10 bases lay in between. Germline V gene sequence: CDR1 LNHNV, CDR2 YYDKDF (reference sequence). DNA for the CDR3: TGTGCCACCAGCAGAACCAGGGGACGGGAGCTGTTTTTT. Protein sequence: CATSRTRGRELFF.

The V and J genes are TRBV28 and TRBJ1-3; unclear D gene. V was trimmed by 3 bases and J by 1 base, leaving 16 bases between them. The germline gives CDR1 MDHEN, CDR2 SYDVKM. The CDR3 totals 17 residues. The CDR3 protein is CASSLSFWAPSGNTIYF. DNA for the CDR3: TGTGCCAGCAGTTTGTCCTTCTGGGCCCCTTCTGGAAACACCATATATTTT.

The J gene is TRBJ1-5, the V gene TRBV5-8; no firm D call. Germline V CDR1 and CDR2: SGHTS, YDEGEE. The CDR3 sequence is 19 residues long. Deletions cut 0 bases from V and 0 bases from J, with 19 bases between. The CDR3 bases are TGTGCCAGCAGCTTGGTCGTGACAATATTGGGAGATAGCAATCAGCCCCAGCATTTT. It encodes CASSLVVTILGDSNQPQHF.

The chain combines TRBV9 with TRBJ1-4, with D maybe TRBD1 (5 bases). Per germline, CDR1 SGDLS and CDR2 YYNGEE. Trimming took 2 bases from V and 0 from J, leaving 8 bases between them. The CDR3 is 15 residues long. The CDR3 loop is CASSVTVSTNEKLFF. The CDR3, as DNA: TGTGCCAGCAGCGTGACAGTTTCAACTAATGAAAAACTGTTTTTT.

Only one count was recorded for this clone. V usage is TRBV24-1 and J usage is TRBJ2-1; TRBD1 agrees at 8 bases. Germline-derived CDR1 and CDR2 are KGHDR and SFDVKD. J was trimmed by 7 bases and V by 4 bases; bases with no gene match: 8. The CDR3 is 15 amino acids. The CDR3 DNA reads as TGTGCCACCAGTGAGCTTCAGGGGGCTGGGAATGAGCAGTTCTTC. Its protein is CATSELQGAGNEQFF.

The V gene is TRBV2, the J gene TRBJ1-3; D is uncertain. The germline V gene encodes CDR1 SNHLY and CDR2 FYNNEI. This CDR3 is built from 12 residues. The V gene lost 8 bases and the J gene lost 2 bases, with 7 bases spanning the gap. The CDR3 region is CASSSPGNTIYF. The DNA for the CDR3 is TGTGCCAGCTCCAGTCCTGGAAACACCATATATTTT.

The DNA for the CDR3 is TGTGCCAGCAGTCCCAGCGGTGTATACAATTCACCCCTCCACTTT. This codes for CASSPSGVYNSPLHF. This chain joins TRBV6-6 and TRBJ1-6, with no clear D. V was shortened by 5 bases and J by 7 bases, with 15 bases between the two germline ends. CDR3 length equals 15 residues. The germline CDR1 and CDR2 sequences are MNHNY and SVGAGI (reference sequence).

V usage is TRBV6-5 and J usage is TRBJ2-1; D perhaps matches TRBD1 (6 bases). V lost 4 bases and J lost 7, with 17 bases in between. CDR3 length: 15 residues. Per germline, CDR1 MNHEY and CDR2 SVGAGI. In DNA form, the CDR3 reads TGTGCCAGCAGTTCAACAGGGTATCCGGGAAATGAGCAGTTCTTC. Residues: CASSSTGYPGNEQFF.

V usage is TRBV24-1 and J usage is TRBJ2-3; D is uncertain. Germline-derived CDR1 and CDR2 are KGHDR and SFDVKD. Trimming cost V 7 bases and J 4 bases, with 11 bases left between them. CDR3 length: 13 amino acids. CDR3 coding DNA: TGTGCCACCAGCCCTCGAACAGCAGATACGCAGTATTTT. It encodes CATSPRTADTQYF.